A single sample is the source of the 18 T cell receptor beta chains below, sequenced in a study of spatial heterogeneity in lung cancer. TCRdb reprocessed the 5' RACE reads via MiXCR and lists one record per CDR3 protein. This table holds about 420 distinct CDR3 sequences, around 34% found once. Stated time point: sample taken at primary tumor resection. Their target antigens are unknown. Findings and caveats of the study: Tumor mutation count correlated with how many alpha and beta TCRs expanded intratumorally.

The input for sequencing was lung tumor tissue, taken at surgery. The receptors shown here come from a male donor with early-stage non-small cell lung cancer.

This clonotype has a handful of counts. This beta chain came through as a stray read in a library set up for alpha chains, and its size says little. The gene calls are TRBV6-1 and TRBJ2-7, with 8 bases aligning to TRBD1. The CDR3 totals 15 residues. Looked up from germline, CDR1 is MNHNS and CDR2 is SASEGT. J gave up 5 bases and V 8 bases, and 14 bases lay outside the gene matches. The CDR3 coding sequence is TGTGCCAGCTCCCACCCCCGGACAGGGATCAACGAGCAGTACTTC. Translated, it gives CASSHPRTGINEQYF.

This clonotype was detected only a few times. Because the library targeted alpha chains, this beta chain is an off-target read whose size means little. The gene calls are TRBV7-2 and TRBJ2-7; D not resolved. This CDR3 spans 14 amino acids. The germline V gene encodes CDR1 SGHTA and CDR2 FQGNSA. Trimming took off 5 bases at V and 0 bases at J, with 11 bases between the two ends. The CDR3 coding sequence is TGTGCCAGCAGCCCCGTGGGATCCTCCTACGAGCAGTACTTC. This codes for CASSPVGSSYEQYF. Full variable domain (outside the CDR3, taken from reference TRBV7-2 and TRBJ2-7): GAGVSQSPSNKVTEKGKDVELRCDPISGHTALYWYRQSLGQGLEFLIYFQGNSAPDKSGLPSDRFSAERTGGSVSTLTIQRTQQEDSAVYLCASSPVGSSYEQYFGPGTRLTVT.

This clonotype is judged large. In a library made to pick up alpha chains, this beta chain is a stray read with a size that means little. V is TRBV2 and J is TRBJ1-6; no firm D call. Germline CDR1 is SNHLY and CDR2 is FYNNEI. V lost 5 bases, J lost 6 bases, and 17 bases lay in between. This CDR3 has 16 residues. DNA of the CDR3: TGTGCCAGCAGTACCCGACCCCCGGGTGGTAATTCACCCCTCCACTTT. Translated, it gives CASSTRPPGGNSPLHF. The whole variable domain, filled in from reference TRBV2 and TRBJ1-6, reads EPEVTQTPSHQVTQMGQEVILRCVPISNHLYFYWYRQILGQKVEFLVSFYNNEISEKSEIFDDQFSVERPDGSNFTLKIRSTKLEDSAMYFCASSTRPPGGNSPLHFGNGTRLTVT.

As regards this clonotype: This beta chain turned up in a library designed for alpha chains; as an off-target read, its abundance says little. The chain uses TRBV2 and TRBJ2-1; D tentatively fits TRBD1 or TRBD2 (5 bases each). CDR1 is SNHLY and CDR2 is FYNNEI in the germline V gene. Between the trimmed V and J ends, which lost 7 bases and 5 bases, there was a span of 18 bases. The CDR3 runs 15 residues. Here the CDR3 DNA reads TGTGCCAGCACCATTTCCGGGACGCAAAACAATGAGCAGTTCTTC. It encodes CASTISGTQNNEQFF.

As for this clonotype: This beta chain is an off-target read within a library intended for alpha chains, so its frequency means little. The chain uses TRBV2 and TRBJ2-2, with 10 positions matching TRBD2. The germline V gene encodes CDR1 SNHLY and CDR2 FYNNEI. The CDR3 covers 19 residues. The junction had 13 bases not matched to a gene; V was cut back by 4 bases and J by 2 bases. Here the CDR3 DNA reads TGTGCCAGCAGTGCTGTAGCGGGGGGTCTATCGACCAACACCGGGGAGCTGTTTTTT. Protein: CASSAVAGGLSTNTGELFF. Using reference TRBV2 and TRBJ2-2 for the parts outside the CDR3, the full variable domain is EPEVTQTPSHQVTQMGQEVILRCVPISNHLYFYWYRQILGQKVEFLVSFYNNEISEKSEIFDDQFSVERPDGSNFTLKIRSTKLEDSAMYFCASSAVAGGLSTNTGELFFGEGSRLTVL.

As regards this clonotype: The junction shows a germline mismatch at one end, possibly a read error. This beta chain turned up in a library designed for alpha chains; as an off-target read, its abundance says little. CDR3 bases: TGTGCCGGCAGCTTTATCCTAGGACTAGCTTACGAGCAGTACTTC. Encoded protein: CAGSFILGLAYEQYF. This chain links TRBV5-4 with TRBJ2-7; TRBD2 matches 8 bases. The CDR3 consists of 15 residues. Germline V gene lookup returns CDR1 SGHNT and CDR2 YYREEE (reference sequence).

Details on this clonotype: A library prepared for alpha chains yielded this beta chain as an off-target read; its size is of little meaning. This chain uses TRBV28 with TRBJ2-3; weak D call: TRBD2 (5 bases). The CDR3 runs 14 residues. The V end lost 4 bases, the J end lost 1 base, and 9 bases lay between the germline ends. Germline V lookup: CDR1 MDHEN, CDR2 SYDVKM. The DNA of the CDR3 is TGTGCCAGCAGTTCCCCCGGGGGCACAGATACGCAGTATTTT. Encoded protein: CASSSPGGTDTQYF.

Comment on this clonotype: The size of this beta chain means little, since it is a stray read in a library made for alpha chains. The chain carries TRBV14 and TRBJ2-4; TRBD1 matches at 8 bases. Trimming cost V 3 bases and J 3 bases; bases outside gene matches: 4. This CDR3 contains 15 residues. Germline V gives CDR1 SGHDN, CDR2 FVKESK. The CDR3 sequence is CASSHLDRGKNIQYF. The CDR3, as DNA: TGTGCCAGCAGCCATTTAGACAGGGGCAAAAACATTCAGTACTTC. Full variable domain (remainder filled in from reference TRBV14 and TRBJ2-4): EAGVTQFPSHSVIEKGQTVTLRCDPISGHDNLYWYRRVMGKEIKFLLHFVKESKQDESGMPNNRFLAERTGGTYSTLKVQPAELEDSGVYFCASSHLDRGKNIQYFGAGTRLSVL.

Note on this clonotype: Found in a library prepared for alpha chains, this beta chain is an off-target read, and its abundance has little meaning. This sequence joins TRBV5-5 and TRBJ1-6; the match to TRBD1 covers 7 bases. CDR3 length: 17 amino acids. After removal of 4 bases from V and 5 bases from J, the junction contained 12 bases not matched to a gene. Germline values: CDR1 SGHKS, CDR2 YYEKEE (reference sequence). The CDR3 DNA follows: TGTGCCAGCAGCCCTTCTCCTCGGACAGGCAATAATTCACCCCTCCACTTT. Protein: CASSPSPRTGNNSPLHF.

By share, this clonotype counts as large (0.1 to 1%). A library made for alpha chains picked up this beta chain off target, so its size means little. The rearrangement links TRBV7-9 to TRBJ2-2, with 8 bases aligning to TRBD2. V was pared by 5 bases and J by 7 bases, with 12 bases of the junction left unmatched. The CDR3 runs 16 residues. Germline lookup yields CDR1 SEHNR and CDR2 FQNEAQ (reference sequence). The CDR3 sequence is CASSPPSGGWGGELFF. CDR3 bases: TGTGCCAGCAGCCCCCCCAGCGGGGGATGGGGCGGGGAGCTGTTTTTT.

This clonotype was found a few times. Found in a library prepared for alpha chains, this beta chain is an off-target read, and its abundance has little meaning. The chain employs TRBV12-3 or TRBV12-4 and TRBJ2-3; 8 bases line up with TRBD2. CDR3 size: 14 residues. Trimming cost V 6 bases and J 4 bases; bases outside gene matches: 6. This CDR3 reads CASSFGGASDTQYF. CDR3 nucleotide sequence: TGTGCCAGCAGCTTCGGGGGGGCCTCAGATACGCAGTATTTT.

Concerning this clonotype: Since it is a stray read in a library aimed at alpha chains, this beta chain has a size that is not meaningful. The chain uses TRBV6-2 or TRBV6-3 and TRBJ2-5; a possible D gene is TRBD1 (6 bases). Germline CDR1 MNHEY, CDR2 SVGEGT. V gave up 0 bases and J gave up 7 bases, with 12 bases separating them. The CDR3 is 14 amino acids. The CDR3 bases are TGTGCCAGCAGTTACTCCGGGACATCGCGGACCCAGTACTTC. Its translation is CASSYSGTSRTQYF.

This clonotype has just a few counts. Because the library targeted alpha chains, this beta chain is an off-target read whose size means little. This chain connects TRBV11-2 to TRBJ2-4; D is ambiguous. Per germline, CDR1 SGHAT and CDR2 FQNNGV. The CDR3 totals 11 residues. Trimming took off 2 bases at V and 7 bases at J, with 3 bases between the two ends. This CDR3 reads CASSLSNIQYF. In DNA, the CDR3 is TGTGCCAGCAGCTTAAGTAACATTCAGTACTTC.

This clonotype was seen more than once but under ten times. This beta chain is an unintended read in a library built for alpha chains; its size means little. The chain couples TRBV7-3 to TRBJ2-1; tentative D call: TRBD1 (6 bases). The germline V gene has CDR1 SGHTA and CDR2 FQGTGA. V lost 3 bases to trimming and J lost 4 bases, with 7 bases between them. The CDR3 contains 13 residues. CDR3 DNA: TGTGCCAGCAGCTTCGGACAGTACAATGAGCAGTTCTTC. This encodes CASSFGQYNEQFF.

This clonotype has more than one count but fewer than ten. This beta chain is an off-target read within a library intended for alpha chains, so its frequency means little. The CDR3 spells CASSLEIGGDYEQYF. The CDR3 nucleotides are TGCGCCAGCAGCTTGGAAATCGGAGGCGACTACGAGCAGTACTTC. The V gene is TRBV5-1, the J gene TRBJ2-7, with D possibly matching TRBD2 (5 bases). V shed 0 bases and J shed 3 bases, with 13 bases lying between them. Germline-derived CDR1 and CDR2 are SGHRS and YFSETQ. The CDR3 consists of 15 residues.

As to this clonotype: This beta chain represents an off-target read in a library built for alpha chains; its size is of limited meaning. The rearrangement links TRBV7-2 to TRBJ2-3; no clear D gene. The CDR3 is made up of 15 amino acids. V shed 4 bases and J shed 1 base, with 12 bases lying between them. From germline, CDR1 is SGHTA and CDR2 FQGNSA. The CDR3 is CASSYQTSGTDTQYF. The CDR3 DNA reads as TGTGCCAGCAGCTATCAGACGTCCGGCACAGATACGCAGTATTTT.

Turning to this clonotype: The library was designed around alpha chains, so this beta chain is a stray read whose abundance carries little weight. The J gene is TRBJ2-1, the V gene TRBV7-2, with TRBD1 as a possible D gene (6 bases). CDR3 length: 13 amino acids. V gave up 6 bases and J gave up 4 bases, with 10 bases separating them. Germline V gene sequence: CDR1 SGHTA, CDR2 FQGNSA. The CDR3 here is CASSEGVYNEQFF. As DNA, the CDR3 is TGTGCCAGCAGTGAGGGGGTATACAATGAGCAGTTCTTC. Looking up the rest from reference TRBV7-2 and TRBJ2-1 gives the full variable domain: GAGVSQSPSNKVTEKGKDVELRCDPISGHTALYWYRQSLGQGLEFLIYFQGNSAPDKSGLPSDRFSAERTGGSVSTLTIQRTQQEDSAVYLCASSEGVYNEQFFGPGTRLTVL.

Regarding this clonotype: A library prepared for alpha chains yielded this beta chain as an off-target read; its size is of little meaning. The V gene is TRBV4-2, the J gene TRBJ2-5; D might be TRBD1 (5 bases). Germline V lookup: CDR1 LGHNA, CDR2 YNFKEQ. The CDR3 runs 14 residues. Trimming left V 4 bases short and J 5 bases short, with 14 bases between. The CDR3 coding sequence is TGTGCCAGCAGCCTAAAAAAGGGGCACGAGACCCAGTACTTC. This translates into CASSLKKGHETQYF.